The 13 T cell receptor beta chains reported below all come from one sample, sequenced in a study of T cells in Graves' hyperthyroidism and ophthalmopathy. Researchers took RNA transcripts and amplified the TCR beta CDR3 regions from them. The HTBI primer set was used in a first-round RT-PCR of the TCR CDR3. TCRdb independently ran MiXCR on the multiplex PCR reads; one entry per CDR3 protein. Of hundreds of thousands of distinct CDR3 sequences listed, around 20% are singletons. Material: blood. The receptors were sampled from a woman in her forties or fifties with Graves' hyperthyroidism that later progressed to Graves' ophthalmopathy.

This chain links TRBV29-1 with TRBJ2-2; 9 nucleotides match TRBD1. CDR3 size: 15 residues. CDR1 and CDR2 (germline): SQVTM, ANQGSEA. Trimming removed 7 bases from V and 0 bases from J; junction bases left unmatched: 6. The CDR3 DNA sequence: TGCAGCGCTCGGACAGGGGATTCGAACACCGGGGAGCTGTTTTTT. Protein product: CSARTGDSNTGELFF.

The sample holds a few counts of this clonotype. The chain carries TRBV20-1 and TRBJ2-3; 8 bases are shared with TRBD1. Germline CDR1 DFQATT, CDR2 SNEGSKA (reference sequence). CDR3 length equals 15 residues. J gave up 3 bases and V 4 bases, and 9 bases lay outside the gene matches. CDR3 DNA: TGCAGTGCTACCCGGACAGGGTTTGAGACAGATACGCAGTATTTT. Its translation: CSATRTGFETDTQYF.

This chain links TRBV29-1 with TRBJ1-3, with a possible D match to TRBD1 (6 bases). The CDR3 totals 14 residues. Trimming shortened V by 5 bases and J by 0 bases, and 11 bases separated the two germline ends. Germline CDR1 and CDR2: SQVTM and ANQGSEA. The CDR3 nucleotides read TGCAGCGTTACCGTGGACAGCTCTGGAAACACCATATATTTT. Translating gives CSVTVDSSGNTIYF.

This clonotype was found many times. This chain uses TRBV20-1 with TRBJ1-1; the D gene is possibly TRBD1 (5 bases). Between the trimmed V and J ends, which lost 7 bases and 4 bases, there was a span of 16 bases. Looked up from germline, CDR1 is DFQATT and CDR2 is SNEGSKA (reference sequence). This CDR3 comprises 13 residues. This chain's CDR3 is CSVRVGGVTEAFF. In nucleotides, the CDR3 is TGCAGTGTGAGGGTCGGGGGGGTCACTGAAGCTTTCTTT.

This clonotype was picked up many times. This chain joins TRBV5-1 and TRBJ1-1; D is unresolved. The CDR3 contains 15 residues. Trimming removed 4 bases from V and 6 bases from J, with 19 bases in between. Germline CDR1 is SGHRS and CDR2 is YFSETQ. The CDR3 region is CASSGSRTAVAEAFF. The DNA for the CDR3 is TGCGCCAGCAGCGGGTCCCGAACGGCTGTGGCTGAAGCTTTCTTT.

Many counts were recorded for this clonotype. The gene calls are TRBV3-1 and TRBJ2-5; 12 bases are shared with TRBD2. The CDR3 consists of 16 residues. The junction had 3 bases not matched to a gene; V was cut back by 1 base and J by 3 bases. CDR1 and CDR2 (germline): LGHDT, YNNKEL (reference sequence). CDR3 sequence: CASSQGRLAGEETQYF. Here the CDR3 DNA reads TGTGCCAGCAGCCAAGGAAGACTAGCGGGGGAAGAGACCCAGTACTTC.

This clonotype was detected ten times or more. The rearrangement links TRBV2 to TRBJ2-3; D uncertain. V was shortened by 4 bases and J by 2 bases, with 7 bases between the two germline ends. The CDR3 is made up of 13 amino acids. Germline values: CDR1 SNHLY, CDR2 FYNNEI. The CDR3 loop reads CASSVEFTDTQYF. The DNA of the CDR3 is TGTGCCAGCAGTGTTGAGTTCACAGATACGCAGTATTTT. The full variable domain, in which reference TRBV2 and TRBJ2-3 provide the parts outside the CDR3, is EPEVTQTPSHQVTQMGQEVILRCVPISNHLYFYWYRQILGQKVEFLVSFYNNEISEKSEIFDDQFSVERPDGSNFTLKIRSTKLEDSAMYFCASSVEFTDTQYFGPGTRLTVL.

The chain is built from TRBV14 and TRBJ2-7; D ambiguous. V dropped 4 bases and J dropped 3 bases, with 13 bases sitting between them. The CDR3 extends over 14 amino acids. Germline V CDR1 and CDR2: SGHDN, FVKESK. The CDR3: CASSRGSSGYEQYF. CDR3 in DNA: TGTGCCAGCAGCCGTGGCTCCTCGGGCTACGAGCAGTACTTC.

This clonotype has more than one count but fewer than ten. This chain links TRBV6-1 with TRBJ2-3; 13 positions match TRBD2. V gave up 5 bases and J gave up 2 bases; unmatched junction bases: 4. The CDR3 is 16 amino acids. Germline-derived CDR1 and CDR2 are MNHNS and SASEGT. The DNA of the CDR3 is TGTGCCAGCAGTCGGGGACTAGCGGGGAACACAGATACGCAGTATTTT. Translating gives CASSRGLAGNTDTQYF.

The chain employs TRBV10-3 and TRBJ1-6; TRBD1 is a possible D gene (5 bases). The CDR3 sequence is 16 residues long. V was trimmed by 0 bases and J by 10 bases, leaving 16 bases between them. Germline lookup yields CDR1 ENHRY and CDR2 SYGVKD. The CDR3 is CAISESPGGQESPLHF. The DNA of the CDR3 is TGTGCCATCAGTGAGTCGCCGGGGGGTCAGGAATCACCCCTCCACTTT.

This clonotype appeared a few times. The V gene is TRBV6-2 or TRBV6-3, the J gene TRBJ2-1, with 12 bases fitting TRBD2. After removal of 5 bases from V and 5 bases from J, the junction contained 4 bases not matched to a gene. From germline, CDR1 is MNHEY and CDR2 SVGEGT. The CDR3 covers 15 residues. CDR3 coding DNA: TGTGCCAGCAGTCTAGCGGGGGGGCCCCACAATGAGCAGTTCTTC. This sequence encodes CASSLAGGPHNEQFF.

This chain links TRBV7-9 with TRBJ2-5; D uncertain. Germline values: CDR1 SEHNR, CDR2 FQNEAQ (reference sequence). V was cut by 1 base and J by 3 bases, with 9 bases left in between. This CDR3 has 14 residues. DNA of the CDR3: TGTGCCAGCAGCTTAGGTTCTAGAGAAGAGACCCAGTACTTC. As protein: CASSLGSREETQYF.

The rearrangement joins TRBV5-6 to TRBJ1-4, with 7 bases matching TRBD1. Germline-derived CDR1 and CDR2 are SGHDT and YYEEEE. This CDR3 comprises 16 residues. V dropped 1 base and J dropped 8; count of bases not matched to a gene: 11. The CDR3 reads CASSLLIQGGGEKLFF. CDR3 nucleotide sequence: TGTGCCAGCAGCTTGCTGATACAGGGAGGGGGCGAAAAACTGTTTTTT.